The T cell receptor beta chain under discussion was sequenced for a study of cytomegalovirus exposure and HLA in healthy donors (dated by TCRdb to 2016 to 2017). Background for the entire study: An earlier analysis of 587 of the donors reported 250 to 350 Gb of sequence data and about 100 million unique TCR beta sequences from around 200 million T cells. The study used immunosequencing to profile the T cell repertoires of approximately 640 subjects and linked those repertoires to cytomegalovirus serostatus. Both class I and class II loci were covered by HLA typing, at four-digit resolution. The aim of the study was to test whether cataloging public T cell receptors could identify signatures of past pathogen exposure. All discovery cohort repertoires had been generated on a single sequencing platform. Besides the first cohort of around 670 subjects, a separate validation cohort made up of over 95 different subjects was used. Because of strong linkage in the cohort, four or five DR-DQ haplotypes were treated as single units for association and clustering. In a later genetic analysis, genome-wide SNP genotypes for about three fifths of the roughly 670 donors were used, and that subset was treated as a discovery cohort. In an earlier analysis of around 540 of the donors, high-throughput TCR beta sequencing was used to judge whether each TCR beta V gene segment behaved as functional or pseudogenic. About 300 gigabases of sequencing data and tens of millions of unique TCR sequences were included in an early release covering around 600 HLA-typed donors. A later analysis re-examined previously published TCR beta repertoires from about 700 donors and added high-resolution HLA genotyping to investigate patterns of TCR occurrence. Typing coverage varied by locus: about 629-630 donors for A, B, C, DRB1 and DQB1; roughly 560 for DQA1; around 610 for DPA1; under 490 for DPB1. The study combined high-throughput TCR immunosequencing, statistical association of individual TCRs with disease status, and machine learning to predict cytomegalovirus infection status. In the later analysis, no new phenotypic data were used to find candidate immune exposures; instead, reliance was placed on TCR beta sequences and their occurrence across donors. Donor age, sex, ethnicity and CMV serostatus were compiled alongside the repertoire data. Of the 300 to 500 genotyped donors, less than 85% were placed in the genetic ancestry cluster associated with self-reported Caucasian donors. Among 300 to 450 genotyped donors of the cohort, an average of 235,054 unique TCR beta nucleotide sequences were sequenced per donor, about a sixth of them non-productive.

The cohort comprised some 730 healthy bone marrow donors. At the time of sampling, all cohort members were nominally healthy, though unrecorded immune exposures were likely present. The donor was CMV seronegative and belonged to the group of under 400 seronegative cohort members. Each donor provided a peripheral blood sample, and peripheral blood mononuclear cells were used for TCR beta sequencing. The Qiagen DNeasy Blood Extraction Kit was used to extract genomic DNA from the blood cell samples. Reading the germline V gene (reference sequence) gives CDR1 LNHDA and CDR2 SQIVND. V is reduced by 6 bases and J by 2 bases, leaving a spacing of 15 bases between them. The CDR3, from cysteine to phenylalanine, totals 15 residues. The DNA shown is the 45-base CDR3, in frame from base 1. On this clone itself: Its antigen is currently not known. Base qualities are missing; no much larger clone stands one base away.

The study at large found these results: A further reported finding was that TCR beta sequences accurately predicted the HLA-A and HLA-B alleles for most subjects in the first cohort. According to a later analysis, parvovirus B19, influenza, CMV and Epstein-Barr virus appeared linked to several top co-occurrence clusters. The authors suggested that the approach could potentially be generalized to other disease states and immunological phenotypes. In an earlier analysis of some 500 of the donors, most TCR beta V segments appeared in productive rearrangements about 87% or about 30% of the time, broadly matching IMGT annotations. In a later analysis, the rate of TCR association differed among HLA loci, with DRB1 alleles having the most associated TCRs and HLA-C alleles having the fewest. Immune exposure information for the cohort was limited to CMV serostatus. The earlier analysis of 450 to 700 of the donors excluded some 16 rarely observed V segments, including chromosome 9 orphons, because counts were too low. The study listed 150 to 200 TCR beta chains as associated with cytomegalovirus. Specific HLA alleles were associated with 15,000 to 20,000 TCR beta sequences at a false discovery rate of 0.05 in a later analysis. The cohort was sequenced for TCR beta chains only, and without alpha or paired-chain data the features that could be detected were limited. Linkage disequilibrium might explain the correlated functional status among segregating V segments, but an unknown experimental factor could not be excluded. Most TCR sequences were observed very rarely across donors, whereas some public TCRs were present in many individuals. In a later analysis, HLA-associated TCR beta chains were found to be more clonally expanded and to have lower generation probabilities than equally common non-associated chains. The classifier was reported to diagnose cytomegalovirus status with high specificity and sensitivity in both the original cohort and the validation cohort. Because HLA typing was unavailable for some donors at each locus, only the typed subset was used in association tests. Strong co-occurrence of HLA alleles, especially DR and DQ, made assigning TCR associations to individual alleles difficult. According to a later genetic analysis, donors in an Asian-associated ancestry cluster had fewer N-insertions in productive TCRs than the roughly 670-donor mean. In vitro tests confirmed that three of the cytomegalovirus-associated TCR beta chains recognize cytomegalovirus antigens. Some IMGT-functional V segments, including TRBV6-2 and TRBV6-3, could not be distinguished by the 87-base-pair reads and were therefore excluded. V-gene and J-gene trimming of TCR beta chains was associated with a missense DCLRE1C variant in a later genetic analysis, and the association was replicated in an independent cohort. A later analysis found that most CMV-associated TCR beta chains appeared HLA-restricted, with HLA associations seemingly driven largely by CMV exposure. Sequencing depth was assumed to be roughly uniform across donors in the presence/absence analyses, though that assumption may not hold. The sequencing pipeline was judged likely to have produced a cluster of highly shared sequence variants as a technical artifact.

Libraries came from the immunoSEQ multiplex PCR assay. A mixture of 60 forward primers for TCR Vbeta segments and 13 reverse primers for TCR Jbeta segments was used in the multiplex PCR. A multiplex PCR assay on genomic DNA amplified the CDR3 region of rearranged TCR beta genes. On the Illumina HiSeq System, the amplified TCR beta libraries were sequenced as 87-base-pair reads. In the source study's methods: Across the 500 to 750 repertoires, a later analysis counted roughly 77 million unique TCR beta chains, some 11 million of which were shared by at least two donors. Raw reads were error-corrected and collapsed into unique sequences with a nearest-neighbor algorithm that merged closely related sequences to remove PCR and sequencing errors. V, D and J gene segments were assigned by aligning CDR3 sequences to IMGT reference sequences. Each retained sequence needed at least a six-nucleotide match to both a V gene segment and a J gene segment. Rearrangements were called productive when the CDR3 lacked stop codons and stayed in frame with V and J; all others were non-productive. Following IMGT convention, CDR3 was defined as the stretch from the second conserved V-encoded cysteine up to the conserved J-encoded phenylalanine. The earlier analysis of about 590 of the donors excluded sequences that lacked an unambiguous match to a single V gene segment. An earlier analysis of 500 to 600 of the donors classified V segments as functional when productive rearrangements were above 56.7% and as segregating when the standard deviation between donors was above 5%. A statistical classification framework was built to diagnose cytomegalovirus status from the catalog of TCR beta chain sequences. In a later analysis, TCR nucleotide sequences were compared against IMGT/GENE-DB human TR gene sequences so that V and J genes could be assigned. A later analysis assigned CDR3 sequences and most-parsimonious VDJ recombination scenarios with the TCRdist pipeline. In a later analysis, each TCR beta chain was defined by its CDR3 amino acid sequence together with its V-gene family, and reads without a unique V-gene family were excluded. In a later analysis, 500 to 650 highly shared, low-generation-probability nucleotide sequences were removed to address suspected cross-contamination and a sequencing artifact. In a later analysis, a clonal expansion index for each public chain was calculated from normalized within-repertoire ranks of inferred template counts. A later analysis computed generation probabilities with a VDJ recombination model fitted to out-of-frame rearrangements, and checked the results against IGoR. Hypergeometric tests were used in a later analysis to score TCR-TCR, TCR-HLA and TCR-CMV co-occurrence, with a repertoire-size bias correction applied to the TCR pairs. A later analysis estimated false discovery rates by permuting HLA or CMV assignments 20 times. In a later analysis, co-occurring TCRs were grouped with DBSCAN, and TCRdist sequence similarity was added when clustering was performed within HLA-allele-positive subsets. Co-occurrence clustering excluded repertoires with fewer than 30,000 or more than 120,000 public chains, plus five with anomalous nucleotide sharing. Not all clones reach the TCRdb copy of this immuneACCESS table, which keeps in-frame sequences only. Checked studies attribute under half of the gap to unresolved V genes and leave the rest unexplained. V, J and clone size were drawn from that table, and D and trimming were deduced from the DNA. Counted in this sample were 37,000 or so clones; approximately 80% of them appeared once. The ten largest clonotypes hold about a tenth of the sample.

This TCR derives from a middle-aged woman in good health and CMV-seronegative. The specimen sequenced was PBMCs. This receptor chain uses TRBV19 and TRBJ2-3, with a weak D call of TRBD1 (6 bases match). The nucleotides read TGTGCCAGTAGACGGGACAACCTACTCACAGATACGCAGTATTTT. This encodes CASRRDNLLTDTQYF.